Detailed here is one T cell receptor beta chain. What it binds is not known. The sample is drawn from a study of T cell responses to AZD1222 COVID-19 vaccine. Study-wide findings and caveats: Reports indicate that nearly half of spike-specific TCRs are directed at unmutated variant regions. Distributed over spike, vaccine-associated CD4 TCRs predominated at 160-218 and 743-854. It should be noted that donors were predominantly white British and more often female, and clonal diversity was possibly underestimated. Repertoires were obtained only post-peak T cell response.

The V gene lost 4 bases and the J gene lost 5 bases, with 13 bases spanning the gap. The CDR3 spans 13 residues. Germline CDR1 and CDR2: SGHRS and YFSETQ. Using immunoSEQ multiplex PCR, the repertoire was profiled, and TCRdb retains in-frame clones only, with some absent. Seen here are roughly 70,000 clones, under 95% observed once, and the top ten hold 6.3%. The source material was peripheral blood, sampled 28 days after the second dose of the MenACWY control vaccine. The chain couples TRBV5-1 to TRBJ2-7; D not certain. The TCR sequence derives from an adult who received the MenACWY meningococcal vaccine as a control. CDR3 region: CASSIGRLDEQYF. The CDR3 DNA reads TGCGCCAGCAGCATAGGACGATTGGACGAGCAGTACTTC.